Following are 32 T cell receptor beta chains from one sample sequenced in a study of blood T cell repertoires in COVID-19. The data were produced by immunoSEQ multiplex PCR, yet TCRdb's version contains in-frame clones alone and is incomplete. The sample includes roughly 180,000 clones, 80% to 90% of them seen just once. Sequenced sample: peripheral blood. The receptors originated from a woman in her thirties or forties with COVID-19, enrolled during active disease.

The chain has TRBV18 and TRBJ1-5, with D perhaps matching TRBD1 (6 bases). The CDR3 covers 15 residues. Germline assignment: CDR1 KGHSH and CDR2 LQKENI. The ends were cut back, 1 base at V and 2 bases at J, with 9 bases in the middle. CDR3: CASSPQQGGNQPQHF. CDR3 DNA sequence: TGTGCCAGCTCACCACAACAGGGAGGCAATCAGCCCCAGCATTTT.

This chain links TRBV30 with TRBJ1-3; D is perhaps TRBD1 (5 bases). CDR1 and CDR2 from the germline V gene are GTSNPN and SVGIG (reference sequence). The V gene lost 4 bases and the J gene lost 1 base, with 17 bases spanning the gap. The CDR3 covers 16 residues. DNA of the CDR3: TGTGCCTGGATCCCCAGGGAGCGGGTGTCTGGAAACACCATATATTTT. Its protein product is CAWIPRERVSGNTIYF.

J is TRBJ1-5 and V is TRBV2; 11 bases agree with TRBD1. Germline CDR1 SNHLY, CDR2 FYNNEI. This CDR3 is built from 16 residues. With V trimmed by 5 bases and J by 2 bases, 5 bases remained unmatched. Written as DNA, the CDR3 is TGTGCCAGCAGTAGGACAGGGGGCAGGGGCAATCAGCCCCAGCATTTT. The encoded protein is CASSRTGGRGNQPQHF. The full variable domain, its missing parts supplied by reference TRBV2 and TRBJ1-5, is EPEVTQTPSHQVTQMGQEVILRCVPISNHLYFYWYRQILGQKVEFLVSFYNNEISEKSEIFDDQFSVERPDGSNFTLKIRSTKLEDSAMYFCASSRTGGRGNQPQHFGDGTRLSIL.

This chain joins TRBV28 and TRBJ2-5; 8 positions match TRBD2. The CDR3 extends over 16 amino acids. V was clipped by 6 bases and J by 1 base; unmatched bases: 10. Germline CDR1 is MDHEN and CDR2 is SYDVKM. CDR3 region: CASRTPNSGIQETQYF. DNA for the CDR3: TGTGCCAGCAGGACGCCCAATAGCGGGATCCAAGAGACCCAGTACTTC.

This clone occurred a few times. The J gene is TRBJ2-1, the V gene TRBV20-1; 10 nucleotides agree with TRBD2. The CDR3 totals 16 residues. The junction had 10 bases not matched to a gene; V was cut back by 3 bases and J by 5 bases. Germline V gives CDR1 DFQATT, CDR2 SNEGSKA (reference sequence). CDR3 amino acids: CSASKLAGNGNNEQFF. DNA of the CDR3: TGCAGTGCTAGTAAACTAGCGGGAAATGGTAACAATGAGCAGTTCTTC.

Here the CDR3 reads CASTSSIAHTGELFF. CDR3 nucleotides: TGTGCCAGCACCTCATCTATAGCCCACACCGGGGAGCTGTTTTTT. The gene calls are TRBV2 and TRBJ2-2, with D unclear. Trimming cost V 7 bases and J 3 bases, with 15 bases left between them. This CDR3 comprises 15 residues. In germline, CDR1 is SNHLY, CDR2 FYNNEI. The entire variable domain, with the rest obtained from reference TRBV2 and TRBJ2-2, is as follows: EPEVTQTPSHQVTQMGQEVILRCVPISNHLYFYWYRQILGQKVEFLVSFYNNEISEKSEIFDDQFSVERPDGSNFTLKIRSTKLEDSAMYFCASTSSIAHTGELFFGEGSRLTVL.

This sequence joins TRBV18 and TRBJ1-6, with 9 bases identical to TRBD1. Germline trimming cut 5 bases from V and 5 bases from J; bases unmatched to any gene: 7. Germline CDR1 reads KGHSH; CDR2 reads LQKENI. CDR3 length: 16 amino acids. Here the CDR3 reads CASSMGQGAHNSPLHF. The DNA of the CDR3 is TGTGCCAGCTCAATGGGACAGGGTGCTCATAATTCACCCCTCCACTTT.

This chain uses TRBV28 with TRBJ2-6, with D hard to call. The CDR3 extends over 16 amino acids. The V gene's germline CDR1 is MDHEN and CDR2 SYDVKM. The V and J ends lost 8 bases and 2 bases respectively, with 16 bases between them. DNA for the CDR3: TGTGCCAGCCGGTCCAGGTTAGGCACTGGGGCCAACGTCCTGACTTTC. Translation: CASRSRLGTGANVLTF.

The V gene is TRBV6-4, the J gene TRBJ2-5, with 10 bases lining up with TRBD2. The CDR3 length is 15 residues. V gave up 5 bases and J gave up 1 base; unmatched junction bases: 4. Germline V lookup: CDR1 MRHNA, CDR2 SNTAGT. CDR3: CASSPGLATQETQYF. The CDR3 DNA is TGTGCCAGCAGTCCGGGACTAGCGACCCAAGAGACCCAGTACTTC.

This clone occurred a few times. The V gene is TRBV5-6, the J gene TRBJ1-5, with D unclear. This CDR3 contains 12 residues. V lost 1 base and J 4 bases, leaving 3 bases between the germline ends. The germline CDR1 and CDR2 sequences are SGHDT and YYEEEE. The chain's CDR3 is CASSLPNQPQHF. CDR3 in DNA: TGTGCCAGCAGCTTGCCTAATCAGCCCCAGCATTTT. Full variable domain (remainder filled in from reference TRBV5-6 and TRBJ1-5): DAGVTQSPTHLIKTRGQQVTLRCSPKSGHDTVSWYQQALGQGPQFIFQYYEEEERQRGNFPDRFSGHQFPNYSSELNVNALLLGDSALYLCASSLPNQPQHFGDGTRLSIL.

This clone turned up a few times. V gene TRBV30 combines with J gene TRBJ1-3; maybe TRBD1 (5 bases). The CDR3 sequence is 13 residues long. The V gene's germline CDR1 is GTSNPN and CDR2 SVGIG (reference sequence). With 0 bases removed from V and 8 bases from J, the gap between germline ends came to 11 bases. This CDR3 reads CAWSVGRADTIYF. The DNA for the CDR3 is TGTGCCTGGAGTGTCGGCAGGGCGGACACCATATATTTT.

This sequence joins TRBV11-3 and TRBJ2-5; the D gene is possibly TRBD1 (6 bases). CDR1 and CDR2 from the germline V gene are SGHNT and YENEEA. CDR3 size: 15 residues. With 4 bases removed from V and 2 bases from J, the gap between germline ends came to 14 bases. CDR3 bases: TGTGCCAGCAGCTCCGGACAGAAAAGACAAGAGACCCAGTACTTC. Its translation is CASSSGQKRQETQYF.

This CDR3 reads CASSEVDRGFSGYTF. The DNA for the CDR3 is TGTGCCAGCAGTGAAGTAGACAGGGGGTTTAGCGGCTACACCTTC. The chain links TRBV6-1 to TRBJ1-2; 9 bases map to TRBD1. Germline trimming cut 1 base from V and 8 bases from J; bases unmatched to any gene: 8. The CDR3 covers 15 residues. CDR1 MNHNS and CDR2 SASEGT come from the germline V gene.

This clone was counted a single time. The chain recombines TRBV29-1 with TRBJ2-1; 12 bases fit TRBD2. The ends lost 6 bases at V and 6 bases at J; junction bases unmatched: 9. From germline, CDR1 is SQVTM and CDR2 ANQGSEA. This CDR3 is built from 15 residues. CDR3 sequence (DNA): TGCAGCGTCCTAGCGGGAGGGCTGCTTGGCAATGAGCAGTTCTTC. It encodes CSVLAGGLLGNEQFF.

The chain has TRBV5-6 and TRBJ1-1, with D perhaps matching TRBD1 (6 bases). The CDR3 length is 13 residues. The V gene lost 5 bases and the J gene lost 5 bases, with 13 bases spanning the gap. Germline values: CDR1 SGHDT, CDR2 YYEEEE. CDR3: CASRIGRGTEAFF. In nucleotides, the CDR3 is TGTGCCAGCAGGATAGGTAGGGGGACTGAAGCTTTCTTT.

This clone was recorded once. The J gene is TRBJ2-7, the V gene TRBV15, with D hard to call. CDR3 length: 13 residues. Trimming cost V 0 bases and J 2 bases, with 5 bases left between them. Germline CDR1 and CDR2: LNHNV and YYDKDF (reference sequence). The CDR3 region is CATSRDTPYEQYF. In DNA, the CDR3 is TGTGCCACCAGCAGAGATACACCCTACGAGCAGTACTTC.

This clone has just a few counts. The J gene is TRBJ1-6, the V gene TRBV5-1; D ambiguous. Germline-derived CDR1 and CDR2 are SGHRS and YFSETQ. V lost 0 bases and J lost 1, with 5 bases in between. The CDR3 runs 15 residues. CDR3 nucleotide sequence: TGCGCCAGCAGCTTGGAACAGTCCTATAATTCACCCCTCCACTTT. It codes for CASSLEQSYNSPLHF.

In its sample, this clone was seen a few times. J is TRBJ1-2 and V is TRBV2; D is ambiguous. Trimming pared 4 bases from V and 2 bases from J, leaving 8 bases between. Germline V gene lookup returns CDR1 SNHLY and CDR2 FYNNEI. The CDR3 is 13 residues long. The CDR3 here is CASSGQTNYGYTF. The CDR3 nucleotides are TGTGCCAGCAGTGGGCAGACAAACTATGGCTACACCTTC.

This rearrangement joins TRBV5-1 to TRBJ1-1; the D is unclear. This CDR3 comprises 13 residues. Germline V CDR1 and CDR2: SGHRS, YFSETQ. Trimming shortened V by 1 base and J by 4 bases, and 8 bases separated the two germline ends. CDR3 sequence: CASSLSDGTEAFF. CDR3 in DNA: TGCGCCAGCAGCTTGTCAGATGGCACTGAAGCTTTCTTT.

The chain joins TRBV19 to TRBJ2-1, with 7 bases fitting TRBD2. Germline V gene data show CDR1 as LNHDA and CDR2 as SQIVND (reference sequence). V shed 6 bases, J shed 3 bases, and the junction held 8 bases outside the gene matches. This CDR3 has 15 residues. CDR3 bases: TGTGCCAGTAGGAACGCAGCGGGACGCTACAATGAGCAGTTCTTC. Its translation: CASRNAAGRYNEQFF.

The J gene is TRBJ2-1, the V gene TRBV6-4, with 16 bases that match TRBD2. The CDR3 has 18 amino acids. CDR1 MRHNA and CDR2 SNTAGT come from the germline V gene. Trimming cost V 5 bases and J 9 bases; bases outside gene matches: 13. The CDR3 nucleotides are TGTGCCAGCAGTCCTCGGGAGGGACTAGCGGGAGGGCGCGGTGAGCAGTTCTTC. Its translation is CASSPREGLAGGRGEQFF.

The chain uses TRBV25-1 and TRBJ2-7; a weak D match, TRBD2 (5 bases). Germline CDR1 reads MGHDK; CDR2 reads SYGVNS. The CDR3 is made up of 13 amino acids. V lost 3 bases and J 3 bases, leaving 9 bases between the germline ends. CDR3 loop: CASSDWTHYEQYF. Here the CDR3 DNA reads TGTGCCAGCAGTGATTGGACTCACTACGAGCAGTACTTC.

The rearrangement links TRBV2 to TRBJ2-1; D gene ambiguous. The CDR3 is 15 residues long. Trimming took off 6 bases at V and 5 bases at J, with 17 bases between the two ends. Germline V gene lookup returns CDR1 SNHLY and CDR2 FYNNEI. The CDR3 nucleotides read TGTGCCAGCAGCCGCCTCCTGACCCAGGACAATGAGCAGTTCTTC. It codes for CASSRLLTQDNEQFF.

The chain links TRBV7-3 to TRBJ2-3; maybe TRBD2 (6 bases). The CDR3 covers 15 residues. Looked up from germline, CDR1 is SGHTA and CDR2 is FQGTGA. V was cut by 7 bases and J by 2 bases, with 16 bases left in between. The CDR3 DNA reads TGTGCCAGCACAGGACTATTTAAGACCACAGATACGCAGTATTTT. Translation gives CASTGLFKTTDTQYF.

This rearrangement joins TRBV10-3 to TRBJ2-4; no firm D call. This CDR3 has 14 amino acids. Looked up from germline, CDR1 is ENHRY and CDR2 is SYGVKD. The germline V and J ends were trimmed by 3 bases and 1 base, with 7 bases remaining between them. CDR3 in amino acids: CAISDLGAKNIQYF. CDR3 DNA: TGTGCCATCAGTGACCTGGGCGCCAAAAACATTCAGTACTTC.

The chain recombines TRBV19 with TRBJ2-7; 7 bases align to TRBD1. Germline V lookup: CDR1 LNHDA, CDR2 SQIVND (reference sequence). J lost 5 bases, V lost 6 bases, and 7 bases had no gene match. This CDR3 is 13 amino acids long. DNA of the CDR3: TGTGCCAGTAGGCCCCCAGGGGGTAACGAGCAGTACTTC. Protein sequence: CASRPPGGNEQYF.

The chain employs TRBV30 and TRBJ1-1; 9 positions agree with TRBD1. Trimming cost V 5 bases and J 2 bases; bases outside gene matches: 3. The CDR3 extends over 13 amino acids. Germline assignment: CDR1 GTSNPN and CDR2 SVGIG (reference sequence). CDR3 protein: CAWGQGFNTEAFF. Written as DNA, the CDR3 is TGTGCCTGGGGACAGGGGTTTAACACTGAAGCTTTCTTT.

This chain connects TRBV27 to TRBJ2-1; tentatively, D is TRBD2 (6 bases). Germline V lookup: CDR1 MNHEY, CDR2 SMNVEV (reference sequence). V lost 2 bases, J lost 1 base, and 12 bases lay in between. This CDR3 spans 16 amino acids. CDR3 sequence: CASSLTTRGSYNEQFF. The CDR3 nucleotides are TGTGCCAGCAGTTTAACGACACGGGGGTCCTACAATGAGCAGTTCTTC.

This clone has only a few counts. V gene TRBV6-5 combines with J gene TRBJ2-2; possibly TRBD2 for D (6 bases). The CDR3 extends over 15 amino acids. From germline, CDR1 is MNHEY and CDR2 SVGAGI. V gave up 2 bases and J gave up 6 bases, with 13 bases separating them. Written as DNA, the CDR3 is TGTGCCAGCAGTTACGTAGCGGCCCAGGCCGGGGAGCTGTTTTTT. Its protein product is CASSYVAAQAGELFF.

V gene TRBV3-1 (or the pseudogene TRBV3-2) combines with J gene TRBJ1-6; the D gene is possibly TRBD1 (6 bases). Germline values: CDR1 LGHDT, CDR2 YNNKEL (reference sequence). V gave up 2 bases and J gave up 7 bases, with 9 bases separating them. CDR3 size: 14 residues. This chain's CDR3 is CASSQNRDNSPLHF. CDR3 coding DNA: TGTGCCAGCAGCCAAAACAGGGACAATTCACCCCTCCACTTT.

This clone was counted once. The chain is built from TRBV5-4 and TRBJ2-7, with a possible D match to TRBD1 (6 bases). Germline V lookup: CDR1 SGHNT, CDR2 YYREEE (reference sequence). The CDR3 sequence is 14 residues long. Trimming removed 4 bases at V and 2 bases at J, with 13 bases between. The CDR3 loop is CASSAGTIPYEQYF. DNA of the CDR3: TGTGCCAGCAGCGCCGGGACAATTCCCTACGAGCAGTACTTC.

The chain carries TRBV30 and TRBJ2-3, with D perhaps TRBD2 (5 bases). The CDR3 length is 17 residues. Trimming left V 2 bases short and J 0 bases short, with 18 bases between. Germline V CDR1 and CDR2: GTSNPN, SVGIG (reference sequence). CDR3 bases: TGTGCCTGGAGTTTGGCGGGTCTACTCTCTAGCACAGATACGCAGTATTTT. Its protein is CAWSLAGLLSSTDTQYF. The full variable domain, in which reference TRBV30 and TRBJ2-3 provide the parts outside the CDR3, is SQTIHQWPATLVQPVGSPLSLECTVEGTSNPNLYWYRQAAGRGLQLLFYSVGIGQISSEVPQNLSASRPQDRQFILSSKKLLLSDSGFYLCAWSLAGLLSSTDTQYFGPGTRLTVL.